This T cell receptor beta chain emerged from a study of blood T cell repertoires in COVID-19. Study as a whole: Samples representing acute and convalescent COVID-19 were sourced from the United States, Italy and Spain.

Those who participated ranged in age from roughly 18 to 89 years and resided in under 25 US areas. The data were produced by immunoSEQ multiplex PCR, yet TCRdb's version contains in-frame clones alone and is incomplete. Here the sample spans 400,000 to 500,000 clones, around nine tenths being singletons. V lost 0 bases, J lost 1 base, and 7 bases lay in between. The V gene's germline CDR1 is SGHRS and CDR2 YFSETQ. The CDR3 sequence is 15 residues long. The sample was PBMCs or T cells enriched from blood (not recorded which). This receptor was taken from a woman between 18 and 29 years old who had been exposed to COVID-19. This rearrangement joins TRBV5-1 to TRBJ1-4; D remains ambiguous. CDR3 region: CASSLVGVTNEKLFF. CDR3 coding DNA: TGCGCCAGCAGCTTGGTCGGAGTAACTAATGAAAAACTGTTTTTT. The full variable domain, with the rest looked up from reference TRBV5-1 and TRBJ1-4, is KAGVTQTPRYLIKTRGQQVTLSCSPISGHRSVSWYQQTPGQGLQFLFEYFSETQRNKGNFPGRFSGRQFSNSRSEMNVSTLELGDSALYLCASSLVGVTNEKLFFGSGTQLSVL.